This T cell receptor (beta chain) came from a study of tumor-infiltrating lymphocytes in primary liver carcinoma (dated by TCRdb to the late 2010s). Turning to the overall study: The five patients, three men and two women aged 30 to 69 years, had hepatocellular carcinoma (four) or combined HCC and intrahepatic cholangiocarcinoma (one). The tumors of the five patients were staged as T1-T3 N0M0, with maximum diameters ranging from roughly 4.2 to 10 cm. Each sample produced about 3.5 to 8 million productive TCRbeta reads, and read depth showed no significant difference between tissue types. TCRbeta repertoire sequencing, expression microarrays and whole-exome sequencing were combined in the study across five regions of each liver tumor, with adjacent normal tissue and blood also included. TCRbeta repertoire sequencing covered 35 specimens from 5 patients: around 25 tumor regions, 5 adjacent noncancerous liver tissues and 5 peripheral blood samples. The 20 to 30 tumor region samples were profiled with Agilent mRNA microarrays so that TCRbeta repertoire diversity could be related to the local molecular phenotype. High reproducibility was observed for the technical replicate repertoires, with mean shared-clone rates roughly 0.89 and correlation coefficients above 0.95. What the authors observed across the whole study: Compared with blood, tumors had a significantly larger share of the repertoire taken up by the top 250 clones (p = 0.039). Bulk unsorted samples precluded comparing CD4+ and CD8+ T cell repertoires. The study included only a few patients, and the authors note findings should be validated in a larger study. Consistent with antigen-driven expansion, pairs of tumor regions showed higher repertoire overlap (mean roughly 36%) than either tumor-adjacent pairs (around 17%) or tumor-blood pairs (around 14%). Only about 8-25% of top clones were found in all five regions of a tumor, suggesting spatial heterogeneity of tumor-infiltrating T cells. Only the TCR beta chain was sequenced, so true repertoire diversity is likely underestimated because unpaired alpha chains were not captured.

Details on this clonotype: No cognate antigen has been identified for it. A much larger clone differs from this one at a single base, so this may be a read error. In this CDR3 the conserved last residue, phenylalanine or tryptophan, is missing, so a read error is likely.

Using a constant-region primer and ProtoScript II reverse transcriptase, TCRbeta-specific cDNA was reverse-transcribed from 500 to 650 ng total RNA. Construction of the TCRbeta libraries relied on three nested rounds of multiplex PCR, following a slightly modified ARM-PCR procedure. Sample barcodes and Illumina adapters were attached in a final 25-cycle PCR using Deep VentR polymerase. Before sequencing, amplicons of 200-500 bp were purified from gel using a QIAquick gel extraction kit. An Illumina HiSeq 2500 was used to sequence the TCRbeta amplicons, generating 250-bp paired-end reads. The authors' pipeline ran thus. Quality trimming of reads was performed with Trimmomatic v0.33, and paired reads were merged with FLASH v1.2.11 so that full CDR3 sequences could be recovered. MiGEC v1.2.1b assigned V, D and J germline segments to the rearranged TCRbeta sequences. Clonotype statistics and Shannon-Wiener diversity indices were calculated with VDJtools v1.0.0. Except for diversity analysis, only the 250 most abundant clonotypes of each sample were used in subsequent analyses to reduce sampling bias. TCRdb applied fastp at Q25 and MiXCR to the public reads, then kept only in-frame beta chains. Every entry covers one CDR3 protein and lists the most common genes and DNA from its rows. The V and J calls here are based on TCRdb, not the publication. The sample profile shows about 84,000 distinct CDR3 sequences; over 60% of them were found once. Around 19% of the sample is held by the ten biggest clonotypes.

Without any cell sorting, total RNA and DNA were extracted together from roughly 21-30 mg of bulk tissue using the AllPrep DNA/RNA mini kit. Between late 2015 and March 2016, 4 or 5 patients in China with histopathologically diagnosed primary liver carcinoma had surgical resection. Patients had chronic HBV infection and were treatment-naive at sampling. Each tumor was sampled at five spatially separated regions: the tumor centre plus the superior, inferior, left-lateral and right-lateral poles. More than 85% viable tumor cells were found by histology in every tumor sample. Fresh tumor and adjacent tissue pieces were bisected, with one half stored in RNAlater at -80 degrees C and the other half sent for histology. The origin of this receptor is a middle-aged man with primary liver carcinoma and hepatitis B virus infection. The sequenced sample was liver tumor tissue from sampling region 1. The meaning of the sample's cell subset or site label: tumor region T1, superior pole.

Read as DNA, the sequence is TGCGCCAGCAGCCTGGGAGGGACCTCCTCCTACGAGCAGTACCTC. Its coded protein is CASSLGGTSSYEQYL. The sequence joins TRBV5-1 to TRBJ2-7; 7 bases in between match TRBD2. CDR1 and CDR2 (SGHRS, YFSETQ) derive from the germline V gene. 15 amino acids form the CDR3, both terminal residues included. Of the read, only the CDR3 DNA is kept; its 45 bases are in frame from base 1. Compared with germline, V lacks 4 bases and J lacks 0 bases; bases without a gene match: 7.